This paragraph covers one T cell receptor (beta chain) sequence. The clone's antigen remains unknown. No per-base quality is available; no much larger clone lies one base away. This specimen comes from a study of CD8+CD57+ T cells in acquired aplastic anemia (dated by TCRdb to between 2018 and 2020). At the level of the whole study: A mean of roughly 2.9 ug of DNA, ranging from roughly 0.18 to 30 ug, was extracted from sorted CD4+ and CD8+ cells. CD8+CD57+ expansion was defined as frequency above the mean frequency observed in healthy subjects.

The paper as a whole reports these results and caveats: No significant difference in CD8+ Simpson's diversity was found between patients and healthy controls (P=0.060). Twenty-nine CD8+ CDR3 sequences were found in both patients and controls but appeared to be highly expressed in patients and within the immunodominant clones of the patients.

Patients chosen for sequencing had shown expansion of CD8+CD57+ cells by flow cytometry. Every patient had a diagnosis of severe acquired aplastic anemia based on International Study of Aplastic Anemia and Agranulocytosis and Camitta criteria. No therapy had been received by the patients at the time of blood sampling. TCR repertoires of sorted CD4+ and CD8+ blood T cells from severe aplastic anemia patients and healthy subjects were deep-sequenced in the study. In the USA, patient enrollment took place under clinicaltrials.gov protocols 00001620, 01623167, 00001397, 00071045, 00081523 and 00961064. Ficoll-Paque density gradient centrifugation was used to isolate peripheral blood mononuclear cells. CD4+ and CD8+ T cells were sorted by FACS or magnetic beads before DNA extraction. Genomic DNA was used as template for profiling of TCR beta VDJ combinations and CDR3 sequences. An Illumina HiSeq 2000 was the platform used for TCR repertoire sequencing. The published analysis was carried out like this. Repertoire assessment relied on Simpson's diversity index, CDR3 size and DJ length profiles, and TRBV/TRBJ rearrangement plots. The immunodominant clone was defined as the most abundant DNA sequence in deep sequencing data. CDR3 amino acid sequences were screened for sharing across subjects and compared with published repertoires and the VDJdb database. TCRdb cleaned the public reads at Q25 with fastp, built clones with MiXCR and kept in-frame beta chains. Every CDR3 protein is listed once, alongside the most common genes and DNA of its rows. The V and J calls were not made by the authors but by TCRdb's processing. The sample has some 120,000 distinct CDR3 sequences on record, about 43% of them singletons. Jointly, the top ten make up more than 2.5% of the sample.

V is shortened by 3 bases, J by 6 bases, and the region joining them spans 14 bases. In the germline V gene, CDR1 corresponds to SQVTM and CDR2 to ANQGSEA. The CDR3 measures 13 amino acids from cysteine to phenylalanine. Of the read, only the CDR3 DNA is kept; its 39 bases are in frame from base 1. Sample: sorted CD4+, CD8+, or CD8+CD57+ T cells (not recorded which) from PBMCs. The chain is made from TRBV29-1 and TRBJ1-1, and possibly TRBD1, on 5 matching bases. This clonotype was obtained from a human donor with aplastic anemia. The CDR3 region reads CSVEMGHGSEAFF. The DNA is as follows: TGCAGCGTTGAGATGGGGCACGGGTCTGAAGCTTTCTTT.